This T cell receptor beta chain was identified in a study of T-cell reconstitution after alpha-beta-depleted transplantation in children. General study points: After one year, T-cell counts and TCRbeta diversity mostly came from new T cells.

This clonotype was picked up a small number of times. Its antigen is currently unknown. The TCRbeta library was prepared with unique molecular identifiers. Via MiXCR, TCRdb re-called the PCR reads, giving one row per CDR3 protein. Of roughly 340,000 distinct CDR3 sequences listed, 15% to 20% are singletons. The CDR3 is made up of 19 amino acids. With 7 bases clipped from V and 5 bases from J, the junction kept 24 bases outside the gene matches. The germline CDR1 and CDR2 sequences are MNHEY and SVGEGT. V usage is TRBV6-2 or TRBV6-3 and J usage is TRBJ1-1; 8 bases map to TRBD1. Sequencing was performed on PBMCs, mostly from graft donor cells, taken 360 days after TCRalphabeta/CD19-depleted stem cell transplant. This clonotype originated in a male patient aged 2-15 years who had a stem cell transplant for acute lymphoblastic leukemia, so the T cells may come from the graft donor. The CDR3 nucleotides are TGTGCCAGCACCCCAAGTGGGATCCAGACAGGGGCCTTGGTGACTGAAGCTTTCTTT. Residues: CASTPSGIQTGALVTEAFF.